Below, 31 T cell receptor beta chains from the same sample are listed, as sequenced in a study of blood T cells in healthy people across ages (dated by TCRdb to about 2015). The library was built by means of 5' RACE. Sequencing instrument: Illumina HiSeq 2500. A second 7 to 11 cycle PCR used a sample-barcoded 5' primer and a J-beta primer mix. The raw public data were reprocessed by TCRdb itself: fastp quality trimming at Q25, MiXCR clonotype calling, in-frame beta chains only. Each entry merges the rows of one CDR3 protein and shows their most common DNA and genes. This sample is represented by about 1.6 million distinct CDR3 sequences; 30% to 35% of them were singletons. Of the sample, roughly 10% is held by the ten largest clones. Sequenced sample: blood. These receptors all stem from a woman aged 25 to 45 in good health.

The gene calls are TRBV10-3 and TRBJ2-7, with D perhaps matching TRBD2 (6 bases). The germline gives CDR1 ENHRY, CDR2 SYGVKD. CDR3 size: 16 residues. Between the trimmed V and J ends, which lost 0 bases and 1 base, there was a span of 13 bases. CDR3 residues: CAISESWRESSYEQYF. The CDR3 DNA sequence: TGTGCCATCAGTGAGTCGTGGAGGGAGTCGTCCTACGAGCAGTACTTC.

A few counts support this clonotype. J is TRBJ2-1 and V is TRBV29-1, with 7 positions matching TRBD2. The CDR3 contains 16 residues. Germline V gene data show CDR1 as SQVTM and CDR2 as ANQGSEA. J was trimmed by 4 bases and V by 3 bases; bases with no gene match: 12. CDR3 region: CSVERGRADTYNEQFF. CDR3 nucleotides: TGCAGCGTTGAGCGTGGGAGGGCCGATACTTACAATGAGCAGTTCTTC.

In the case of this clonotype: One end of the junction fails to match germline, which may point to a read error. The J gene is TRBJ2-1, the V gene TRBV12-3 or TRBV12-4; no reliable D call. The CDR3 is made up of 15 amino acids. The CDR3 nucleotides read TGTGCCAGCAGCCGCCGACAAGTTAACTGCAATGGGCAGTTCTTC. Translation gives CASSRRQVNCNGQFF.

This clonotype was recorded once. Relative to the germline gene, one junction end is altered; a read error may explain this. The V call is TRBV11-2, the J call TRBJ2-7; no firm D call. The CDR3 loop spans 12 amino acids. Looked up from germline, CDR1 is SGHAT and CDR2 is FQNNGV. The CDR3 nucleotides are TGTGCCGGCAGCCCTGCCAGGTACGAGCAGTACTTC. It yields the protein CAGSPARYEQYF.

In the case of this clonotype: The junction departs from germline at one end; a sequencing error may be responsible. The chain joins TRBV10-3 to TRBJ1-4, with D hard to call. The CDR3 spans 14 residues. CDR1 is ENHRY and CDR2 is SYGVKD in the germline V gene. This CDR3 is CAISDGRTNEKRFF. The CDR3, as DNA: TGTGCCATCAGTGATGGACGGACTAATGAAAAACGGTTTTTT.

This clonotype was observed once. With a much larger clone just one base away, this may be a read error. V and J are TRBV6-1 and TRBJ2-5; 7 positions match TRBD1. V was pared by 0 bases and J by 11 bases, with 18 bases of the junction left unmatched. This CDR3 has 17 amino acids. Per germline, CDR1 MNHNS and CDR2 SASEGT. The CDR3 nucleotides are TGTGCCAGCAGTGAAGCGTGGGACAGCAAGATCTACAATGAGCAGTACTTC. Protein: CASSEAWDSKIYNEQYF.

The genes are TRBV29-1 and TRBJ2-3; tentative D call: TRBD2 (5 bases). The CDR3 runs to 13 residues. Germline-derived CDR1 and CDR2 are SQVTM and ANQGSEA. V shed 6 bases and J shed 2 bases, with 12 bases lying between them. CDR3 residues: CSVPRGFTDTQYF. The CDR3, as DNA: TGCAGCGTACCCCGCGGGTTCACAGATACGCAGTATTTT.

This clonotype was found many times. The chain employs TRBV10-3 and TRBJ2-3, with a tentative D call TRBD2 (6 bases). The germline gives CDR1 ENHRY, CDR2 SYGVKD. Trimming took 10 bases from V and 1 from J, leaving 15 bases between them. CDR3 length equals 14 residues. CDR3 bases: TGTGCCACGGGAGAGGGTCGGGGCACAGATACGCAGTATTTT. Its translation: CATGEGRGTDTQYF.

J is TRBJ2-7 and V is TRBV6-1, with TRBD2 matching over 9 bases. The germline V gene has CDR1 MNHNS and CDR2 SASEGT. The CDR3 sequence is 15 residues long. V trimming: 6 bases; J trimming: 1 base; junction bases outside the gene matches: 7. CDR3 loop: CASRMLAGESYEQYF. The CDR3 DNA reads TGTGCCAGCAGGATGTTAGCGGGGGAATCCTACGAGCAGTACTTC.

This clonotype was recorded a few times. V usage is TRBV5-6 and J usage is TRBJ1-2; the match to TRBD1 covers 7 bases. The CDR3 consists of 13 residues. Germline assignment: CDR1 SGHDT and CDR2 YYEEEE. Trimming took 4 bases from V and 3 from J; bases not matched to a gene: 3. The CDR3 DNA sequence: TGTGCCAGCAGCGACAGGGTGCACTATGGCTACACCTTC. This translates into CASSDRVHYGYTF.

This clonotype came up once. At one end the junction does not follow the germline gene, possibly because of a read error. The chain employs TRBV6-5 and TRBJ1-5; 12 bases agree with TRBD1. CDR3 length: 19 amino acids. Germline CDR1 MNHEY, CDR2 SVGAGI. CDR3 residues: CTSSYGWGQGAGGNQPQHF. CDR3 sequence (DNA): TGTACCAGCAGTTACGGGTGGGGACAGGGGGCGGGGGGCAATCAGCCCCAGCATTTT.

The chain has TRBV15 and TRBJ1-1, with D uncertain. The CDR3 has 14 residues. Per the germline V gene, CDR1 is LNHNV and CDR2 is YYDKDF (reference sequence). Trimming left V 8 bases short and J 0 bases short, with 13 bases between. CDR3 coding DNA: TGTGCCACCGCGATTGAGCCCGTGAACACTGAAGCTTTCTTT. Translated: CATAIEPVNTEAFF.

The genes are TRBV5-1 and TRBJ2-5; D is perhaps TRBD2 (6 bases). In germline, CDR1 is SGHRS, CDR2 YFSETQ. This CDR3 is 15 amino acids long. Trimming stripped 0 bases from V and 4 bases from J, with 13 bases between. CDR3 sequence reads: CASSLASGGTETQYF. The CDR3 nucleotides read TGCGCCAGCAGCTTGGCCTCGGGCGGGACAGAGACCCAGTACTTC.

This clonotype appeared a few times. The chain links TRBV12-3 or TRBV12-4 to TRBJ2-3; the match to TRBD1 covers 7 bases. The junction had 7 bases not matched to a gene; V was cut back by 3 bases and J by 1 base. This CDR3 contains 16 residues. The CDR3 DNA reads TGTGCCAGCAGTTTGAGGCAGGGGGACCGCACAGATACGCAGTATTTT. It yields the protein CASSLRQGDRTDTQYF.

The gene calls are TRBV21-1 and TRBJ1-5. TRBV21-1 is given as a pseudogene. The CDR3 contains 12 residues. The CDR3 nucleotides read TGTGCCAGCAGCAAAGATGGTCAGCCCCAGCATTTT. It codes for CASSKDGQPQHF.

The chain uses TRBV5-1 and TRBJ2-3; D may correspond to TRBD1 or TRBD2 (6 bases each). This CDR3 is built from 16 residues. Germline loops: CDR1 SGHRS, CDR2 YFSETQ. V was clipped by 7 bases and J by 0 bases, with 18 bases between them. CDR3 nucleotides: TGCGCCAGCGGCCGGAGGGGGACACCGAGCACAGATACGCAGTATTTT. Amino acids: CASGRRGTPSTDTQYF.

The rearrangement joins TRBV28 to TRBJ2-1; 9 bases align to TRBD2. V trimming: 2 bases; J trimming: 4 bases; junction bases outside the gene matches: 6. CDR1 and CDR2 (germline): MDHEN, SYDVKM. The CDR3 loop spans 16 amino acids. The CDR3: CASSLLAGSGYNEQFF. For the CDR3, the DNA is TGTGCCAGCAGTTTACTAGCGGGGAGTGGATACAATGAGCAGTTCTTC.

V is TRBV6-5 and J is TRBJ2-5; TRBD1 or TRBD2 may be the D gene (5 bases each). This CDR3 has 16 amino acids. The germline gives CDR1 MNHEY, CDR2 SVGAGI. V lost 3 bases and J 6 bases, leaving 20 bases between the germline ends. CDR3 region: CASSYPLGRGEKTQYF. CDR3 nucleotide sequence: TGTGCCAGCAGTTATCCCCTAGGAAGAGGGGAGAAGACCCAGTACTTC.

The chain uses TRBV9 and TRBJ2-5, with 13 bases identical to TRBD2. The CDR3 totals 15 residues. V shed 3 bases, J shed 5 bases, and the junction held 4 bases outside the gene matches. Germline V gene lookup returns CDR1 SGDLS and CDR2 YYNGEE. The CDR3 sequence is CASSGTSGGRETQYF. The CDR3 coding sequence is TGTGCCAGCAGCGGGACTAGCGGGGGCCGGGAGACCCAGTACTTC.

This clonotype appeared once. The genes are TRBV20-1 and TRBJ2-2, with 8 bases that match TRBD1. J was trimmed by 1 base and V by 5 bases; bases with no gene match: 3. The CDR3 has 14 amino acids. Germline CDR1 and CDR2: DFQATT and SNEGSKA (reference sequence). This CDR3 reads CSAGQGGNTGELFF. The CDR3 DNA follows: TGCAGTGCTGGACAGGGAGGGAACACCGGGGAGCTGTTTTTT.

The chain has TRBV12-3 or TRBV12-4 and TRBJ2-3; weak D call: TRBD2 (7 bases). The CDR3 has 14 residues. V was cut by 6 bases and J by 4 bases, with 14 bases left in between. The CDR3 region is CASRGRGAADTQYF. CDR3 sequence (DNA): TGTGCCAGCAGGGGACGGGGGGCAGCAGATACGCAGTATTTT.

This clonotype was detected many times. J is TRBJ2-5 and V is TRBV10-3, with 15 bases lining up with TRBD2. Germline-derived CDR1 and CDR2 are ENHRY and SYGVKD. J gave up 4 bases and V 10 bases, and 1 base lay outside the gene matches. There are 13 residues in the CDR3. CDR3 loop: CATGLAGGETQYF. The CDR3 bases are TGTGCCACGGGACTAGCGGGAGGAGAGACCCAGTACTTC.

This clonotype showed up just a few times. The chain recombines TRBV11-2 with TRBJ2-1, with D perhaps matching TRBD2 (6 bases). The CDR3 is 17 amino acids. Germline loops: CDR1 SGHAT, CDR2 FQNNGV. V lost 5 bases and J 5 bases, leaving 22 bases between the germline ends. The CDR3 DNA is TGTGCCAGCAGCAAGCCACTAGCCCCTAGGATGAACAATGAGCAGTTCTTC. Translating it yields CASSKPLAPRMNNEQFF.

This chain joins TRBV6-1 and TRBJ1-2; D gene ambiguous. Per germline, CDR1 MNHNS and CDR2 SASEGT. The CDR3 extends over 9 amino acids. CDR3 residues: CALWDGYTF. The DNA of the CDR3 is TGTGCTTTGTGGGATGGCTACACCTTC.

As DNA, the CDR3 is TGTGCCAGCAGTCCCCTATCAGGGGGGCCCAAGGAGCAGTTCTTC. This codes for CASSPLSGGPKEQFF. The chain has TRBV6-2 or TRBV6-3 and TRBJ2-1; D possibly corresponds to TRBD1 (7 bases). Trimming cost V 5 bases and J 10 bases, with 21 bases left between them. This CDR3 spans 15 amino acids. From germline, CDR1 is MNHEY and CDR2 SVGEGT.

The rearrangement uses TRBV10-3 and TRBJ2-7; D call uncertain. Germline V lookup: CDR1 ENHRY, CDR2 SYGVKD. The ends were cut back, 6 bases at V and 3 bases at J, with 12 bases in the middle. This CDR3 contains 13 residues. The CDR3 protein is CAISSTEFYEQYF. CDR3 in DNA: TGTGCCATCAGCTCCACAGAATTCTACGAGCAGTACTTC.

This clonotype was detected many times. The rearrangement joins TRBV6-1 to TRBJ2-5; 8 bases fit TRBD2. The CDR3 runs 13 residues. CDR1 MNHNS and CDR2 SASEGT come from the germline V gene. The junction had 1 base not matched to a gene; V was cut back by 6 bases and J by 1 base. CDR3 nucleotide sequence: TGTGCCAGCAGCGCGGGGGGCCAAGAGACCCAGTACTTC. This codes for CASSAGGQETQYF.

V and J are TRBV7-9 and TRBJ1-1; no clear D gene. This CDR3 has 12 residues. V was cut by 5 bases and J by 5 bases, with 9 bases left in between. Germline V gene data show CDR1 as SEHNR and CDR2 as FQNEAQ (reference sequence). CDR3 DNA: TGTGCCAGCAGCCAGTGGGGTACTGAAGCTTTCTTT. Its protein product is CASSQWGTEAFF. Drawing the rest from reference TRBV7-9 and TRBJ1-1, the complete variable domain is DTGVSQNPRHKITKRGQNVTFRCDPISEHNRLYWYRQTLGQGPEFLTYFQNEAQLEKSRLLSDRFSAERPKGSFSTLEIQRTEQGDSAMYLCASSQWGTEAFFGQGTRLTVV.

Points on this clonotype: One junction end does not reproduce the germline sequence, and a read error may be involved. V and J are TRBV12-3 or TRBV12-4 and TRBJ2-7; weak D call: TRBD1 (5 bases). The CDR3 totals 15 residues. The CDR3 sequence is CASSFTQAISYKQYF. The CDR3 DNA reads as TGTGCCAGCAGTTTTACACAGGCGATCTCCTACAAGCAGTACTTC.

This clonotype was counted ten times or more. The rearrangement links TRBV29-1 to TRBJ2-6, with 9 positions matching TRBD2. Germline CDR1 SQVTM, CDR2 ANQGSEA. After removal of 4 bases from V and 4 bases from J, the junction contained 5 bases not matched to a gene. The CDR3 runs to 15 residues. CDR3 sequence: CSVAREGSGANVLTF. In nucleotides, the CDR3 is TGCAGCGTTGCGCGGGAGGGCTCCGGGGCCAACGTCCTGACTTTC.

This clonotype occurred a few times. This sequence joins TRBV20-1 and TRBJ2-5; no definite D call. V lost 3 bases and J lost 1, with 9 bases in between. The CDR3 spans 13 residues. Germline assignment: CDR1 DFQATT and CDR2 SNEGSKA (reference sequence). The CDR3 DNA is TGCAGTGCTAGGGTTTCGCTCCAAGAGACCCAGTACTTC. It translates to CSARVSLQETQYF.